The clone carrying this T cell receptor beta chain was observed a handful of times. Its antigen is still unknown. The data originate from a study of T cell responses to AZD1222 COVID-19 vaccine. Study details: Second doses were pooled across both intervals (about 4 or about 12 weeks).

The protocol was immunoSEQ multiplex PCR, while the TCRdb copy is restricted to in-frame clones and leaves out a portion. The sample carries around 83,000 clones, around nine tenths recorded once. Study-level findings and limits: Among the donors, most were white British and more were female, and clonal diversity was possibly underestimated. The peak T cell response came first, and repertoires were sampled only after it. Baseline testing showed seropositivity in only a handful of AZD1222 recipients.

The V gene's germline CDR1 is LNHDA and CDR2 SQIVND (reference sequence). Trimming left V 1 base short and J 1 base short, with 10 bases between. This CDR3 is built from 16 residues. V usage is TRBV19 and J usage is TRBJ2-2; a possible D gene is TRBD1 (5 bases). The sample consisted of peripheral blood, taken on day 0 of AZD1222 vaccination. This TCR was recovered from an adult in good health. CDR3 DNA sequence: TGTGCCAGTAGTATAGTAAGGGGCCTGAACACCGGGGAGCTGTTTTTT. Amino acids: CASSIVRGLNTGELFF.